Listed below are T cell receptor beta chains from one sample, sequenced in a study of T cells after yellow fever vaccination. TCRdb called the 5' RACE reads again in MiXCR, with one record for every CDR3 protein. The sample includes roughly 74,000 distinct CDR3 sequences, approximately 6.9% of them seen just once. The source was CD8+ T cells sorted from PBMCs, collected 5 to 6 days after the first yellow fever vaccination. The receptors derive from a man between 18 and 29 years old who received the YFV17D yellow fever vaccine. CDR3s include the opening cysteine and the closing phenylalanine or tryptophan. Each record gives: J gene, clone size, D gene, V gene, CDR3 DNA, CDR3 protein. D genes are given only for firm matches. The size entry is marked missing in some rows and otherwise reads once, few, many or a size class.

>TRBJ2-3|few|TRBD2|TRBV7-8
TGTGCCAGCAGCTTACGGCTAGCGGGGGGGCCGAATTTGGATACGCAGTATTTT
CASSLRLAGGPNLDTQYF
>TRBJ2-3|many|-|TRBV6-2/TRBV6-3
TGTGCCAGCCGTGGCGGTCTCGCGCCGGTGAATACGCAGTATTTT
CASRGGLAPVNTQYF
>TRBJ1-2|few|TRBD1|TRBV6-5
TGTGCCAGCAGTTACGACAGCCGTGGGACAGGTTCGGACTACACCTTC
CASSYDSRGTGSDYTF
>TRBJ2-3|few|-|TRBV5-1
TGCGCCAGCACTGTGGGGGGAGGGGGCGCAGATACGCAGTATTTT
CASTVGGGGADTQYF
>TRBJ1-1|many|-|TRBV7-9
TGTGCCAGCAGCCTTTACAACACTGAAGCTTTCTTT
CASSLYNTEAFF
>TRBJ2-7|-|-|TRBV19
TGTGCCAGTAGTCCAGGGTCTGGGGTTTCCTACGAGCAGTACTTC
CASSPGSGVSYEQYF
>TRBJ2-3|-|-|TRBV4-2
TGTGCCAGCAGCCAAGATTGGGCAGGAACTCCAGATACGCAGTATTTT
CASSQDWAGTPDTQYF
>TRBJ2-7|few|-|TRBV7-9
TGTGCCAGCAGCTCCGTTGGGTGGCAGAGCTCCTACGAGCAGTACTTC
CASSSVGWQSSYEQYF
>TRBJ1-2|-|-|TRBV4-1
TGCGCCAGCACCCGAGGGGCAGGGAACTATGGCTACACCTTC
CASTRGAGNYGYTF
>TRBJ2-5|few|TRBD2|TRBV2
TGTGCCAGCCGACTAGCCGGAGAGACCCAGTACTTC
CASRLAGETQYF
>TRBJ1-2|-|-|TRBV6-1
TGTGCCAGCAGTGAATGGAGGGAATATGGCTACACCTTC
CASSEWREYGYTF
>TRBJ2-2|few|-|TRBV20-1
TGCAGTGCTAGAGATCGAATGAGGGGGGGAGTCGACACCGGGGAGCTGTTTTTT
CSARDRMRGGVDTGELFF
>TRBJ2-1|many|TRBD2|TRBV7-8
TGTGCCAGCAGCGGCACTAGCGGGGGGCCAGGGTACAATGAGCAGTTCTTC
CASSGTSGGPGYNEQFF
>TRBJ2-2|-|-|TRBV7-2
TGTGCCAGCAGCTCCCCCTTAGCCGGACTGGGCACCGGGGAGCTGTTTTTT
CASSSPLAGLGTGELFF
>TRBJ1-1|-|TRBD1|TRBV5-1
TGCGCCAGCAGCCCGGGACAGGGGTTAGTTACTGAAGCTTTCTTT
CASSPGQGLVTEAFF
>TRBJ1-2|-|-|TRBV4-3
TGCGCCAGCAGCCAAGAGCCCGGACAGTCTCTAATTAACAACTATGGCTACACCTTC
CASSQEPGQSLINNYGYTF
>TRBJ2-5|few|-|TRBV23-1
TGCGCCAGCAGTCCTCGCGGCCCTGGGGAGACCCAGTACTTC
CASSPRGPGETQYF
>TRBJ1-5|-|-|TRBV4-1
TGCGCCAGCAGCCAAGATCAATTCGGCGGGGATCAGCCCCAGCATTTT
CASSQDQFGGDQPQHF
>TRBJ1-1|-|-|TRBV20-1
TGCAGTGCCGGGGACGCCCGCCTGACGAACACTGAAGCTTTCTTT
CSAGDARLTNTEAFF
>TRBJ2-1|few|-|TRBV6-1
TGTGCCAGCAGTGAAGATATGGGCCATTACAATGAGCAGTTCTTC
CASSEDMGHYNEQFF
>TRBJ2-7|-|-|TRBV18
TGTGCCAGCTCACCATGGGCGGGCTACGAGCAGTACTTC
CASSPWAGYEQYF
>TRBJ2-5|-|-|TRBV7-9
TGTGCCAGCAGCTTAGGTGGGGAAGAGACCCAGTACTTC
CASSLGGEETQYF
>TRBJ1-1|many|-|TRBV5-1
TGCGCCAGCAGCTTGCTCAGGAGCATGAACACTGAAGCTTTCTTT
CASSLLRSMNTEAFF
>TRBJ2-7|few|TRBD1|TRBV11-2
TGTGCCAGCAGCGAAAGACAGGGGCGCTCTAGCGAGCAGTACTTC
CASSERQGRSSEQYF
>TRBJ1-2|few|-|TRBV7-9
TGTGCCAGCAGCCCAACACTGGGCCTTTATGGCTACACCTTC
CASSPTLGLYGYTF
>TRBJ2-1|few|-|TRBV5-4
TGTGCCAGCAGCTCGTGGACTGAGCAGTTCTTC
CASSSWTEQFF
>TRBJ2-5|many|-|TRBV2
TGTGCCAGCAGTGATGAGGGGGGGCGAGAGACCCAGTACTTC
CASSDEGGRETQYF
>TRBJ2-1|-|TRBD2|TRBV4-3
TGCGCCAGCAGCCAAGATCCTAGCGGGAACTACAATGAGCAGTTCTTC
CASSQDPSGNYNEQFF
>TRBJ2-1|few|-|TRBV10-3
TGTGCCATCAGTGAGACAGCCCGCTACAATGAGCAGTTCTTC
CAISETARYNEQFF
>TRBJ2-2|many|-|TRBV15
TGTGCCACCAGCAGAGATGGTACGAGGGCCGGGGAGCTGTTTTTT
CATSRDGTRAGELFF
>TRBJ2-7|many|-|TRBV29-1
TGCAGCGTTGAGGTCAGGGGACCTACCTACGAGCAGTACTTC
CSVEVRGPTYEQYF
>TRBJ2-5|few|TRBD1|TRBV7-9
TGTGCCAGCATCGCTCGGGACAGCCCCCAAGAGACCCAGTACTTC
CASIARDSPQETQYF
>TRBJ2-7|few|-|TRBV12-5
TGTGCTAGTGGTTTCCCGGACAGTTTACCTACGGGCGAGCAGTACTTC
CASGFPDSLPTGEQYF
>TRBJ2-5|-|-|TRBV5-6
TGTGCCAGCAACCTGAGGGGGGAACGACTCCAAGAGACCCAGTACTTC
CASNLRGERLQETQYF
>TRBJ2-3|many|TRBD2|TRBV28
TGTGCCAGCAGCCCCCCCGTCCTAGCGGGGGGCCCAGATACGCAGTATTTT
CASSPPVLAGGPDTQYF
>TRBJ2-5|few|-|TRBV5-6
TGTGCCAGCAGTCGGATGGGGGAGCAAGAGACCCAGTACTTC
CASSRMGEQETQYF
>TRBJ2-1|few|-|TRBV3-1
TGTGCCAGCAGCCAAGGCCTAGCACACTACAATGAGCAGTTCTTC
CASSQGLAHYNEQFF
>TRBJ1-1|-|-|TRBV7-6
TGTGCCAGCAGTCAACGAGCCTCCTTGAACACTGAAGCTTTCTTT
CASSQRASLNTEAFF
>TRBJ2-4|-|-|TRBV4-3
TGCGCCAGCAGCCCCCAGTGGGAGCTAGCCAAAAACATTCAGTACTTC
CASSPQWELAKNIQYF
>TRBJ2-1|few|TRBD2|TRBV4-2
TGTGCCAGCAGCCAAGAGCAGAAGGGACTAGCGGGGGATGAGCAGTTCTTC
CASSQEQKGLAGDEQFF
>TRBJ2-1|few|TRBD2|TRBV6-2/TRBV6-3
TGTGCCAGCAGTCTCCCGACTAGCGGGGGACCTTACAATGAGCAGTTCTTC
CASSLPTSGGPYNEQFF
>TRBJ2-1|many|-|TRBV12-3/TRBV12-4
TGTGCCAGCAGTGCGGACGGGGTTAATGAGCAGTTCTTC
CASSADGVNEQFF
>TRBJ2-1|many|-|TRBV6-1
TGTGCCAGCAGTGCATCTACTAGATACAATGAGCAGTTCTTC
CASSASTRYNEQFF
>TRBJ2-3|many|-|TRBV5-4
TGTGCCAGCAGCCTACTTTGGGGCACAGATACGCAGTATTTT
CASSLLWGTDTQYF
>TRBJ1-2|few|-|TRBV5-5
TGTGCCAGCAGCTTGGTACCAGGCGGTAGTGGCTACACCTTC
CASSLVPGGSGYTF